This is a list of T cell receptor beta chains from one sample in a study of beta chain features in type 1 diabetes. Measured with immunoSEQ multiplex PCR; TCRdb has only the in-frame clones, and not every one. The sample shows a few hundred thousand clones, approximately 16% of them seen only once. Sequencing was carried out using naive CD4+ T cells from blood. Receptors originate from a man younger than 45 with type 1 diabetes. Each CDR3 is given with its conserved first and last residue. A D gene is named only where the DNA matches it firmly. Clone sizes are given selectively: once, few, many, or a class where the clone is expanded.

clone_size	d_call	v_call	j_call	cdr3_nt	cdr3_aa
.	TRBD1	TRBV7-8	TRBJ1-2	TGTGCCAGCAGCCCGGACAGGGCCTATGGCTACACCTTC	CASSPDRAYGYTF
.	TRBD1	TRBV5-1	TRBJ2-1	TGCGCCAGCAGCCTGGGACAGTACAATGAGCAGTTCTTC	CASSLGQYNEQFF
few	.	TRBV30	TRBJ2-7	TGTGCCTGGAGTTTTAAAACCGGGACGTCACCCTACGAGCAGTACTTC	CAWSFKTGTSPYEQYF
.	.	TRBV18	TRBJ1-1	TGTGCCAGCTCCCCCACACCGATGCACGTGGGCCCTGAAGCTTTCTTT	CASSPTPMHVGPEAFF
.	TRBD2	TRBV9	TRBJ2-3	TGTGCCAGCAGCGACAGCGGGAGGGCCAGCGATACGCAGTATTTT	CASSDSGRASDTQYF
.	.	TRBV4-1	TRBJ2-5	TGCGCCAGCAGCCAACCGGGGCGCGGGGAGACCCAGTACTTC	CASSQPGRGETQYF
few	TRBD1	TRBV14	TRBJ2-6	TGTGCCAGCAGCCAAGCCGGGACAGCCGGCTCTGGGGCCAACGTCCTGACTTTC	CASSQAGTAGSGANVLTF
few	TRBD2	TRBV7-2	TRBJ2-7	TGTGCCAGCAGCTTAGGAGCGGGGGACTACGAGCAGTACTTC	CASSLGAGDYEQYF
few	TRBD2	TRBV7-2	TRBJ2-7	TGTGCCAGCAGGTATAGCGGGACCGCTTCAGGGTACGAGCAGTACTTC	CASRYSGTASGYEQYF
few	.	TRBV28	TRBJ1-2	TGTGCCAGCAGTTCCCCGGACAGAGCCTATGGCTACACCTTC	CASSSPDRAYGYTF
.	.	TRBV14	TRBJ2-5	TGTGCCAGCAGCCAAGACTCGGAAGAGACCCAGTACTTC	CASSQDSEETQYF
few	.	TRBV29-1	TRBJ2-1	TGCAGCGTTGAGGGACGGAACTACAATGAGCAGTTCTTC	CSVEGRNYNEQFF
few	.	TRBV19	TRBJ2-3	TGTGCCAGTAGTATTAGGACAACCAGCACAGATACGCAGTATTTT	CASSIRTTSTDTQYF
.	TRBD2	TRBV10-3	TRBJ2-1	TGTGCCATCAGTGAGTCGGGGACTAGCGCCCTGGGAGGGCAGTTCTTC	CAISESGTSALGGQFF
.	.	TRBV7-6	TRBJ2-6	TGTGCCAGCAGCTTAGAAGGGTTCTCCGGGGCCAACGTCCTGACTTTC	CASSLEGFSGANVLTF
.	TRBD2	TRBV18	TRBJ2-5	TGTGCCAGCTCACCACGGAGCGGGGAAGAGACCCAGTACTTC	CASSPRSGEETQYF
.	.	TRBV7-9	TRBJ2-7	TGTGCCAGCAGCTCCGGGAGCCGGGGGCAGTACTTC	CASSSGSRGQYF
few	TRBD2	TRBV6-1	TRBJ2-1	TGTGCCAGCAGTGGGACTAGCGGGAGGTCAAACAATGAGCAGTTCTTC	CASSGTSGRSNNEQFF
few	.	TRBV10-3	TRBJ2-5	TGTGCCATCAGGGGGGACAAAGGGGAGACCCAGTACTTC	CAIRGDKGETQYF
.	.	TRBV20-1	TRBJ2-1	TGCAGTGCTAGTCGGCGTGATGAGCAGTTCTTC	CSASRRDEQFF
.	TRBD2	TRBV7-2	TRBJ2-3	TGTGCCAGCAGCCCCTCGCTCCCGGGGGGTACGCAGTATTTT	CASSPSLPGGTQYF
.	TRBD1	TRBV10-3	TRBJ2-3	TGTGCCATCAGATCGGGACAGGGGCGATCGGATACGCAGTATTTT	CAIRSGQGRSDTQYF